The 28 T cell receptor beta chains below come from one sample, sequenced in a study of cytomegalovirus exposure and HLA in healthy donors. The repertoire was sequenced with immunoSEQ multiplex PCR; TCRdb's copy has only in-frame clones and lacks some. The table records some 170,000 clones, around four fifths of them present only once. Sequencing was done on a sample of PBMCs. These receptors originate from a man in his thirties or forties in good health and CMV-seropositive.

The sample holds one count of this clone. Other DNA sequences in this specimen translate into the identical CDR3. Here the CDR3 reads CASSPSGGETQYF. Here the CDR3 DNA reads TGTGCCAGCTCACCATCCGGGGGGGAGACCCAGTACTTC. The chain employs TRBV18 and TRBJ2-5; TRBD2 aligns across 7 bases. The germline V gene encodes CDR1 KGHSH and CDR2 LQKENI. V trimming: 2 bases; J trimming: 5 bases; junction bases outside the gene matches: 2. This CDR3 is built from 13 residues.

The CDR3 DNA is TGCGCCAGCAGTGATGGCGGGGTAGTAACCCAGTACTTC. As protein: CASSDGGVVTQYF. V and J are TRBV10-1 and TRBJ2-5; TRBD2 is a possible D gene (6 bases). The V and J ends lost 3 bases and 8 bases respectively, with 13 bases between them. The CDR3 runs to 13 residues. Germline CDR1 is WNHNN and CDR2 is SYGVQD (reference sequence).

This clone has only a few counts. The rearrangement uses TRBV5-8 and TRBJ1-1; D gene unclear. V was cut by 4 bases and J by 7 bases, with 11 bases left in between. Germline V gene data show CDR1 as SGHTS and CDR2 as YDEGEE. The CDR3 has 12 residues. For the CDR3, the DNA is TGTGCCAGCAGCCACGACTCGTGTGAAGCTTTCTTT. Protein sequence: CASSHDSCEAFF.

V usage is TRBV7-9 and J usage is TRBJ1-3; 8 bases align to TRBD1. In germline, CDR1 is SEHNR, CDR2 FQNEAQ (reference sequence). V dropped 5 bases and J dropped 3; count of bases not matched to a gene: 6. This CDR3 has 15 residues. CDR3 nucleotides: TGTGCCAGCAGCACTCTGGACAGGGATGGAAACACCATATATTTT. This translates into CASSTLDRDGNTIYF.

This clone came up once. The J gene is TRBJ2-7, the V gene TRBV21-1; the table's D call TRBD2 went unverified against the DNA. TRBV21-1 is designated a pseudogene. CDR3 length: 16 amino acids. Here the CDR3 reads CASSKGTSGGENEQYF. In DNA, the CDR3 is TGTGCCAGCAGCAAAGGGACTAGCGGGGGGGAGAACGAGCAGTACTTC.

The rearrangement uses TRBV6-6 and TRBJ2-3; 8 bases match TRBD2. Losses at the gene ends were 11 bases for V and 2 bases for J; bases not matched to a gene: 3. This CDR3 contains 12 residues. Germline loops: CDR1 MNHNY, CDR2 SVGAGI (reference sequence). The CDR3 sequence: CAGGGYTDTQYF. For the CDR3, the DNA is TGTGCCGGCGGGGGGTACACAGATACGCAGTATTTT.

This chain joins TRBV18 and TRBJ2-5; possibly TRBD2 for D (6 bases). Trimming took off 3 bases at V and 1 base at J, with 9 bases between the two ends. Germline V lookup: CDR1 KGHSH, CDR2 LQKENI. This CDR3 is 14 amino acids long. The CDR3 loop reads CASSPGLTQETQYF. The CDR3 DNA sequence: TGTGCCAGCTCACCGGGACTTACCCAAGAGACCCAGTACTTC.

V and J are TRBV5-1 and TRBJ1-1; maybe TRBD1 (6 bases). The CDR3 is 15 residues long. CDR1 is SGHRS and CDR2 is YFSETQ in the germline V gene. With 4 bases removed from V and 5 bases from J, the gap between germline ends came to 18 bases. In DNA form, the CDR3 reads TGCGCCAGCAGCCCCCGGGACATACCTATAACTGAAGCTTTCTTT. Translation gives CASSPRDIPITEAFF.

This clone occurred once. V is TRBV11-3 and J is TRBJ1-1; D is perhaps TRBD1 (5 bases). This CDR3 region has 14 residues. CDR1 and CDR2 (germline): SGHNT, YENEEA. Trimming took off 0 bases at V and 3 bases at J, with 8 bases between the two ends. CDR3 in DNA: TGTGCCAGCAGCTTAGAAGGGGCAGACACTGAAGCTTTCTTT. Residues: CASSLEGADTEAFF.

The rearrangement joins TRBV27 to TRBJ1-2; D not certain. V lost 5 bases and J lost 0, with 4 bases in between. CDR3 length: 12 amino acids. Germline V gives CDR1 MNHEY, CDR2 SMNVEV (reference sequence). This CDR3 reads CASSTANYGYTF. CDR3 DNA sequence: TGTGCCAGCAGTACAGCTAACTATGGCTACACCTTC.

The V call is TRBV29-1, the J call TRBJ2-7; possibly TRBD2 for D (6 bases). This CDR3 has 14 amino acids. The V gene's germline CDR1 is SQVTM and CDR2 ANQGSEA. The V gene lost 0 bases and the J gene lost 5 bases, with 14 bases spanning the gap. CDR3 residues: CSVEDLGGSHEQYF. The CDR3 DNA follows: TGCAGCGTTGAAGATCTCGGAGGGAGCCACGAGCAGTACTTC.

The genes are TRBV5-1 and TRBJ1-2; 10 bases line up with TRBD1. This CDR3 comprises 19 residues. J gave up 1 base and V 3 bases, and 15 bases lay outside the gene matches. CDR1 is SGHRS and CDR2 is YFSETQ in the germline V gene. The CDR3: CASSSNVVGTGDDNYGYTF. The CDR3 region has the DNA TGCGCCAGCAGCTCGAACGTCGTCGGGACAGGGGACGATAACTATGGCTACACCTTC.

The V and J genes are TRBV30 and TRBJ1-6, with D perhaps TRBD1 (6 bases). CDR1 is GTSNPN and CDR2 is SVGIG in the germline V gene (reference sequence). The germline V and J ends were trimmed by 1 base and 1 base, with 11 bases remaining between them. The CDR3 runs 16 residues. As DNA, the CDR3 is TGTGCCTGGAGTGACAGGGAACAGTCCTATAATTCACCCCTCCACTTT. Its protein is CAWSDREQSYNSPLHF.

This clone was counted only a few times. This chain connects TRBV4-3 to TRBJ2-3; D remains unclear. Trimming took off 0 bases at V and 3 bases at J, with 13 bases between the two ends. Germline-derived CDR1 and CDR2 are LGHNA and YSLEER. The CDR3 totals 16 residues. The CDR3 spells CASSQDFPGVTDTQYF. CDR3 coding DNA: TGCGCCAGCAGCCAAGATTTTCCCGGAGTAACAGATACGCAGTATTTT.

The rearrangement joins TRBV5-1 to TRBJ1-2, with 8 bases fitting TRBD1. Germline loops: CDR1 SGHRS, CDR2 YFSETQ. V gave up 1 base and J gave up 4 bases; unmatched junction bases: 6. This CDR3 has 15 amino acids. CDR3 nucleotide sequence: TGCGCCAGCAGCTTGACCTCCGGACAGGGCTATGGCTACACCTTC. This encodes CASSLTSGQGYGYTF.

The chain recombines TRBV2 with TRBJ2-1; 10 bases match TRBD2. Per the germline V gene, CDR1 is SNHLY and CDR2 is FYNNEI. The CDR3 covers 16 residues. The V gene end was trimmed by 6 bases and the J gene end by 7 bases; junction bases not matched to a gene: 12. The CDR3 DNA follows: TGTGCCAGCAGACCGGGACTAGCGCTTATGTTGAATGAGCAGTTCTTC. This gives the protein CASRPGLALMLNEQFF.

This clone was seen only a few times. This chain joins TRBV30 and TRBJ1-2; D possibly corresponds to TRBD1 (5 bases). The ends were cut back, 8 bases at V and 7 bases at J, with 14 bases in the middle. Germline V gene lookup returns CDR1 GTSNPN and CDR2 SVGIG (reference sequence). This CDR3 spans 11 amino acids. The CDR3 loop reads CAGSLRAGYTF. The CDR3 DNA reads as TGTGCCGGGTCCCTCAGGGCTGGCTACACCTTC. Supplemented by reference TRBV30 and TRBJ1-2, the full variable domain reads SQTIHQWPATLVQPVGSPLSLECTVEGTSNPNLYWYRQAAGRGLQLLFYSVGIGQISSEVPQNLSASRPQDRQFILSSKKLLLSDSGFYLCAGSLRAGYTFGSGTRLTVV.

The chain uses TRBV18 and TRBJ2-7; tentative D call: TRBD1 (5 bases). Trimming took off 1 base at V and 2 bases at J, with 12 bases between the two ends. The CDR3 runs 15 residues. From germline, CDR1 is KGHSH and CDR2 LQKENI. The CDR3 spells CASSPRGVTTYEQYF. The CDR3 region has the DNA TGTGCCAGCTCACCACGGGGCGTCACCACCTACGAGCAGTACTTC. Full variable domain (outside the CDR3, taken from reference TRBV18 and TRBJ2-7): NAGVMQNPRHLVRRRGQEARLRCSPMKGHSHVYWYRQLPEEGLKFMVYLQKENIIDESGMPKERFSAEFPKEGPSILRIQQVVRGDSAAYFCASSPRGVTTYEQYFGPGTRLTVT.

V usage is TRBV27 and J usage is TRBJ2-1; TRBD1 agrees at 11 bases. The germline gives CDR1 MNHEY, CDR2 SMNVEV (reference sequence). The CDR3 spans 15 residues. Trimming cost V 5 bases and J 7 bases; bases outside gene matches: 7. The CDR3 is CASSLGTGGRNEQFF. The CDR3 nucleotides are TGTGCCAGCAGTCTCGGGACAGGGGGTAGGAATGAGCAGTTCTTC.

This sequence joins TRBV11-2 and TRBJ2-1; TRBD2 matches at 13 bases. V dropped 6 bases and J dropped 9; count of bases not matched to a gene: 11. The CDR3 covers 16 residues. Germline V gene data show CDR1 as SGHAT and CDR2 as FQNNGV. The CDR3 nucleotides are TGTGCCAGCAGGACGACTAGCGGGGGGTTTTGGAGTGAGCAGTTCTTC. Translated, it gives CASRTTSGGFWSEQFF.

This clone was detected ten times or more. The chain uses TRBV7-9 and TRBJ2-7, with TRBD1 matching 11 bases. V dropped 3 bases and J dropped 2; count of bases not matched to a gene: 6. CDR1 and CDR2 from the germline V gene are SEHNR and FQNEAQ (reference sequence). The CDR3 spans 16 residues. The CDR3 loop reads CASSFSRDRGTYEQYF. As DNA, the CDR3 is TGTGCCAGCAGCTTCAGCCGGGACAGGGGGACCTACGAGCAGTACTTC.

This clone was seen a single time. The J gene is TRBJ2-5, the V gene TRBV5-5; TRBD2 is a possible D gene (6 bases). This CDR3 has 15 residues. V gave up 0 bases and J gave up 4 bases, with 13 bases separating them. Germline CDR1 is SGHKS and CDR2 is YYEKEE (reference sequence). CDR3 residues: CASSLAVRGGETQYF. The DNA for the CDR3 is TGTGCCAGCAGCTTGGCCGTACGGGGAGGAGAGACCCAGTACTTC.

The CDR3 nucleotides are TGTGCCAGCAGTTTATCGATAGGTAGCGGGGGACCCACAGATACGCAGTATTTT. Its translation: CASSLSIGSGGPTDTQYF. The J gene is TRBJ2-3, the V gene TRBV27; 9 bases line up with TRBD2. The ends lost 0 bases at V and 2 bases at J; junction bases unmatched: 9. This CDR3 comprises 18 residues. Germline CDR1 and CDR2: MNHEY and SMNVEV (reference sequence).

The V gene is TRBV19, the J gene TRBJ2-7; no firm D call. The CDR3 length is 13 residues. The germline CDR1 and CDR2 sequences are LNHDA and SQIVND (reference sequence). Trimming took off 1 base at V and 2 bases at J, with 6 bases between the two ends. The CDR3 sequence: CASSIASAYEQYF. The CDR3 DNA is TGTGCCAGTAGTATAGCCTCGGCCTACGAGCAGTACTTC.

The chain combines TRBV5-1 with TRBJ2-7, with D tentatively TRBD2 (5 bases). CDR3 length: 14 residues. Germline CDR1 reads SGHRS; CDR2 reads YFSETQ. Trimming took 1 base from V and 1 from J, leaving 9 bases between them. The CDR3 sequence is CASSLRGTSYEQYF. The CDR3 DNA reads TGCGCCAGCAGCTTGCGGGGAACTTCCTACGAGCAGTACTTC.

The V gene is TRBV5-4, the J gene TRBJ2-7, with D maybe TRBD2 (5 bases). The V gene's germline CDR1 is SGHNT and CDR2 YYREEE (reference sequence). The CDR3 loop spans 14 amino acids. With 1 base removed from V and 6 bases from J, the gap between germline ends came to 14 bases. CDR3 sequence: CASSLQMDSGEQYF. The CDR3 nucleotides read TGTGCCAGCAGCTTGCAAATGGACTCCGGCGAGCAGTACTTC. Full variable domain (rest looked up from reference TRBV5-4 and TRBJ2-7): ETGVTQSPTHLIKTRGQQVTLRCSSQSGHNTVSWYQQALGQGPQFIFQYYREEENGRGNFPPRFSGLQFPNYSSELNVNALELDDSALYLCASSLQMDSGEQYFGPGTRLTVT.

This clone was picked up a small number of times. This chain uses TRBV7-9 with TRBJ1-2; 10 bases are shared with TRBD1. In germline, CDR1 is SEHNR, CDR2 FQNEAQ (reference sequence). This CDR3 has 15 amino acids. Losses at the gene ends were 5 bases for V and 4 bases for J; bases not matched to a gene: 7. The CDR3 nucleotides are TGTGCCAGCAGCACGGGGACAGGGGCTATCTATGGCTACACCTTC. Translation: CASSTGTGAIYGYTF.

This rearrangement joins TRBV25-1 to TRBJ1-2; the match to TRBD1 covers 9 bases. Germline V CDR1 and CDR2: MGHDK, SYGVNS. V shed 2 bases, J shed 5 bases, and the junction held 6 bases outside the gene matches. The CDR3 contains 15 residues. The CDR3 sequence: CASSEMGQGWYGYTF. CDR3 DNA sequence: TGTGCCAGCAGTGAAATGGGACAGGGCTGGTATGGCTACACCTTC.